A single sample is the source of the 16 T cell receptor beta chains below, sequenced in a study of T cell responses to AZD1222 COVID-19 vaccine. TCRdb keeps only in-frame clones here, not all; method: immunoSEQ multiplex PCR. The sample lists about 130,000 clones, approximately 93% seen once, with 4.5% to 6% in the top ten. The sample was peripheral blood, taken on day 0 of AZD1222 vaccination. These receptors were taken from an adult in good health.

The genes are TRBV6-5 and TRBJ2-2, with 9 bases matching TRBD2. The ends lost 4 bases at V and 4 bases at J; junction bases unmatched: 7. The germline V gene has CDR1 MNHEY and CDR2 SVGAGI. The CDR3 loop spans 16 amino acids. CDR3 coding DNA: TGTGCCAGCAGTTTCTTAGCGGGAGCGACCACCGGGGAGCTGTTTTTT. Residues: CASSFLAGATTGELFF.

This sequence joins TRBV6-5 and TRBJ2-2; 7 nucleotides match TRBD1. Trimming removed 10 bases from V and 6 bases from J; junction bases left unmatched: 14. The CDR3 has 15 amino acids. The germline V gene encodes CDR1 MNHEY and CDR2 SVGAGI. The CDR3 region is CATHRGGRAAGELFF. CDR3 DNA sequence: TGTGCCACCCATCGAGGGGGCAGGGCCGCCGGGGAGCTGTTTTTT.

The genes are TRBV3-1 (or the pseudogene TRBV3-2) and TRBJ1-5; TRBD1 might be the D (6 bases). Trimming removed 1 base at V and 1 base at J, with 14 bases between. The CDR3 extends over 17 amino acids. Germline CDR1 and CDR2: LGHDT and YNNKEL (reference sequence). CDR3 loop: CASSQGAGVKSNQPQHF. The DNA of the CDR3 is TGTGCCAGCAGCCAAGGGGCAGGGGTAAAAAGCAATCAGCCCCAGCATTTT.

This rearrangement joins TRBV19 to TRBJ1-4; 8 bases match TRBD1. Germline V gene sequence: CDR1 LNHDA, CDR2 SQIVND (reference sequence). Trimming removed 11 bases from V and 7 bases from J; junction bases left unmatched: 9. The CDR3 is 13 amino acids. The CDR3 coding sequence is TGTGCCGGCACAACCGACAGGGGTGAAAAACTGTTTTTT. It specifies CAGTTDRGEKLFF.

This clone was detected a few times. The chain links TRBV28 to TRBJ2-7, with a possible D match to TRBD2 (5 bases). Trimming removed 3 bases at V and 4 bases at J, with 13 bases between. The CDR3 loop spans 14 amino acids. The germline CDR1 and CDR2 sequences are MDHEN and SYDVKM. CDR3 sequence (DNA): TGTGCCAGCAGTTTTCCGGGAACTACTTACGAGCAGTACTTC. Protein: CASSFPGTTYEQYF. The full variable domain, its missing parts supplied by reference TRBV28 and TRBJ2-7, is DVKVTQSSRYLVKRTGEKVFLECVQDMDHENMFWYRQDPGLGLRLIYFSYDVKMKEKGDIPEGYSVSREKKERFSLILESASTNQTSMYLCASSFPGTTYEQYFGPGTRLTVT.

The chain links TRBV7-9 to TRBJ1-1; D gene unclear. In germline, CDR1 is SEHNR, CDR2 FQNEAQ (reference sequence). Trimming removed 6 bases from V and 0 bases from J, with 11 bases in between. The CDR3 sequence is 14 residues long. The CDR3 reads CASSLVEVNTEAFF. The DNA for the CDR3 is TGTGCCAGCAGTCTAGTGGAGGTGAACACTGAAGCTTTCTTT. The entire variable domain, with the rest obtained from reference TRBV7-9 and TRBJ1-1, is as follows: DTGVSQNPRHKITKRGQNVTFRCDPISEHNRLYWYRQTLGQGPEFLTYFQNEAQLEKSRLLSDRFSAERPKGSFSTLEIQRTEQGDSAMYLCASSLVEVNTEAFFGQGTRLTVV.

Only one count was recorded for this clone. This chain joins TRBV25-1 and TRBJ1-3; the D is unclear. The CDR3 loop spans 13 amino acids. Trimming left V 9 bases short and J 0 bases short, with 9 bases between. CDR1 and CDR2 from the germline V gene are MGHDK and SYGVNS. Here the CDR3 reads CASSLASGNTIYF. The CDR3 nucleotides read TGTGCCAGTAGCTTGGCCTCTGGAAACACCATATATTTT. Variable domain in full (rest from reference TRBV25-1 and TRBJ1-3): EADIYQTPRYLVIGTGKKITLECSQTMGHDKMYWYQQDPGMELHLIHYSYGVNSTEKGDLSSESTVSRIRTEHFPLTLESARPSHTSQYLCASSLASGNTIYFGEGSWLTVV.

CDR3 sequence (DNA): TGTGCCAGCAGCTTACGAGGGTCAGAAGAGGCTTTCTTT. Its protein product is CASSLRGSEEAFF. The chain carries TRBV7-9 and TRBJ1-1; no reliable D call. The CDR3 has 13 amino acids. The ends were cut back, 2 bases at V and 11 bases at J, with 15 bases in the middle. CDR1 SEHNR and CDR2 FQNEAQ come from the germline V gene (reference sequence). The full variable domain, completed using reference TRBV7-9 and TRBJ1-1, is DTGVSQNPRHKITKRGQNVTFRCDPISEHNRLYWYRQTLGQGPEFLTYFQNEAQLEKSRLLSDRFSAERPKGSFSTLEIQRTEQGDSAMYLCASSLRGSEEAFFGQGTRLTVV.

The chain couples TRBV7-6 to TRBJ2-3; TRBD2 might be the D (6 bases). Looked up from germline, CDR1 is SGHVS and CDR2 is FNYEAQ. The length of the CDR3 is 16 residues. The V end lost 1 base, the J end lost 0 bases, and 11 bases lay between the germline ends. CDR3 in DNA: TGTGCCAGCAGCTTAGGGGGGGACGGCAGCACAGATACGCAGTATTTT. It codes for CASSLGGDGSTDTQYF.

The V and J genes are TRBV14 and TRBJ2-5, with TRBD1 as a possible D gene (6 bases). The ends were cut back, 0 bases at V and 4 bases at J, with 6 bases in the middle. The CDR3 sequence is 13 residues long. CDR1 SGHDN and CDR2 FVKESK come from the germline V gene. CDR3 bases: TGTGCCAGCAGCCAAGAGGGGGCAGAGACCCAGTACTTC. Its protein product is CASSQEGAETQYF.

This chain links TRBV29-1 with TRBJ1-2; D is unclear. Germline CDR1 and CDR2: SQVTM and ANQGSEA. The CDR3 loop spans 12 amino acids. V was cut by 7 bases and J by 7 bases, with 16 bases left in between. CDR3 protein: CSAFDRTGGYTF. The CDR3 bases are TGCAGCGCTTTCGATAGGACGGGTGGCTACACCTTC.

The CDR3 bases are TGTGCCAGCTCACCAAACGAGTATGGCTACACCTTC. This gives the protein CASSPNEYGYTF. This sequence joins TRBV18 and TRBJ1-2, with D hard to call. The CDR3 is made up of 12 amino acids. CDR1 is KGHSH and CDR2 is LQKENI in the germline V gene. V was trimmed by 2 bases and J by 5 bases, leaving 6 bases between them. The full variable domain, in which reference TRBV18 and TRBJ1-2 provide the parts outside the CDR3, is NAGVMQNPRHLVRRRGQEARLRCSPMKGHSHVYWYRQLPEEGLKFMVYLQKENIIDESGMPKERFSAEFPKEGPSILRIQQVVRGDSAAYFCASSPNEYGYTFGSGTRLTVV.

The chain recombines TRBV10-2 with TRBJ1-1; D uncertain. The V and J ends lost 9 bases and 4 bases respectively, with 12 bases between them. In germline, CDR1 is WSHSY, CDR2 SAAADI. This CDR3 spans 12 amino acids. The CDR3 region is CASSLGPTEAFF. CDR3 DNA: TGCGCCAGTTCTCTTGGGCCCACTGAAGCTTTCTTT.

V is TRBV6-5 and J is TRBJ1-2; D is unclear. Between the trimmed V and J ends, which lost 6 bases and 5 bases, there was a span of 19 bases. Germline CDR1 and CDR2: MNHEY and SVGAGI. CDR3 length: 15 residues. DNA of the CDR3: TGTGCCAGCAGCCCCTGGGAGGGAGGGCCGTATGGCTACACCTTC. Encoded protein: CASSPWEGGPYGYTF.

The CDR3 spells CASSELGAPGSEKLFF. The CDR3 DNA is TGTGCCAGCAGTGAACTGGGGGCCCCTGGGAGTGAAAAACTGTTTTTT. The rearrangement links TRBV6-1 to TRBJ1-4; D perhaps matches TRBD1 (6 bases). CDR1 is MNHNS and CDR2 is SASEGT in the germline V gene. The CDR3 has 16 amino acids. V was shortened by 2 bases and J by 7 bases, with 17 bases between the two germline ends.

This clone has only one observation. The chain employs TRBV28 and TRBJ1-1; maybe TRBD1 (5 bases). The CDR3 runs 15 residues. Germline V gives CDR1 MDHEN, CDR2 SYDVKM. The V gene lost 7 bases and the J gene lost 0 bases, with 15 bases spanning the gap. The CDR3: CASTPGGAMNTEAFF. The CDR3 coding sequence is TGTGCCAGCACCCCCGGAGGGGCCATGAACACTGAAGCTTTCTTT.